The following is a T cell receptor (beta chain) sequence with its context. This entry is derived from a study of blood T cell repertoires in COVID-19. Study summary: Sites across the United States, Italy and Spain contributed samples from acute and convalescent COVID-19.

How the authors handled the data: Estimated nucleated cell counts came from reference gene primer amplification. Method: immunoSEQ multiplex PCR; TCRdb's copy keeps in-frame clones and lacks some. The V and J calls and clone size are taken from that table; D and trimming were inferred from the DNA. The sample carries 250,000 to 300,000 clones, around 81% recorded once. CDR3 length: 16 amino acids. The germline V and J ends were trimmed by 0 bases and 4 bases, with 15 bases remaining between them. Germline V CDR1 and CDR2: LGHNA, YSLEER. Sample: peripheral blood. The TCR originated in a woman aged 55-69 years with active or convalescent COVID-19. The chain uses TRBV4-3 and TRBJ1-1; the D gene is possibly TRBD1 (6 bases). The CDR3 reads CASSQDGALQGTEAFF. CDR3 in DNA: TGCGCCAGCAGCCAAGATGGGGCTTTACAGGGCACTGAAGCTTTCTTT.